The clone carrying this T cell receptor beta chain has more than one count but fewer than ten. Its specificity is unknown. These data come from a study of shared clonotypes between healthy human individuals. Study outcomes and limitations: It was expected that sequencing depth would affect clonotype sharing among donors.

Germline CDR1 MNHNS, CDR2 SASEGT. With V trimmed by 2 bases and J by 0 bases, 6 bases remained unmatched. The CDR3 totals 16 residues. Samples underwent the assay at deep level. TCRdb's copy holds only in-frame clones and misses some; the assay was immunoSEQ multiplex PCR. Found here are about 700,000 clones, about 74% of them singletons; the top ten hold approximately 1.6%. This rearrangement joins TRBV6-1 to TRBJ2-5, with 7 bases matching TRBD1. Material for sequencing was memory CD4+ T cells sorted from blood. Regarding subset: CD45RA-negative fraction. This sequence originates from a woman aged 25-40 years in good health. CDR3 sequence: CASSERGRTYQETQYF. CDR3 DNA sequence: TGTGCCAGCAGTGAAAGGGGGCGAACCTACCAAGAGACCCAGTACTTC.